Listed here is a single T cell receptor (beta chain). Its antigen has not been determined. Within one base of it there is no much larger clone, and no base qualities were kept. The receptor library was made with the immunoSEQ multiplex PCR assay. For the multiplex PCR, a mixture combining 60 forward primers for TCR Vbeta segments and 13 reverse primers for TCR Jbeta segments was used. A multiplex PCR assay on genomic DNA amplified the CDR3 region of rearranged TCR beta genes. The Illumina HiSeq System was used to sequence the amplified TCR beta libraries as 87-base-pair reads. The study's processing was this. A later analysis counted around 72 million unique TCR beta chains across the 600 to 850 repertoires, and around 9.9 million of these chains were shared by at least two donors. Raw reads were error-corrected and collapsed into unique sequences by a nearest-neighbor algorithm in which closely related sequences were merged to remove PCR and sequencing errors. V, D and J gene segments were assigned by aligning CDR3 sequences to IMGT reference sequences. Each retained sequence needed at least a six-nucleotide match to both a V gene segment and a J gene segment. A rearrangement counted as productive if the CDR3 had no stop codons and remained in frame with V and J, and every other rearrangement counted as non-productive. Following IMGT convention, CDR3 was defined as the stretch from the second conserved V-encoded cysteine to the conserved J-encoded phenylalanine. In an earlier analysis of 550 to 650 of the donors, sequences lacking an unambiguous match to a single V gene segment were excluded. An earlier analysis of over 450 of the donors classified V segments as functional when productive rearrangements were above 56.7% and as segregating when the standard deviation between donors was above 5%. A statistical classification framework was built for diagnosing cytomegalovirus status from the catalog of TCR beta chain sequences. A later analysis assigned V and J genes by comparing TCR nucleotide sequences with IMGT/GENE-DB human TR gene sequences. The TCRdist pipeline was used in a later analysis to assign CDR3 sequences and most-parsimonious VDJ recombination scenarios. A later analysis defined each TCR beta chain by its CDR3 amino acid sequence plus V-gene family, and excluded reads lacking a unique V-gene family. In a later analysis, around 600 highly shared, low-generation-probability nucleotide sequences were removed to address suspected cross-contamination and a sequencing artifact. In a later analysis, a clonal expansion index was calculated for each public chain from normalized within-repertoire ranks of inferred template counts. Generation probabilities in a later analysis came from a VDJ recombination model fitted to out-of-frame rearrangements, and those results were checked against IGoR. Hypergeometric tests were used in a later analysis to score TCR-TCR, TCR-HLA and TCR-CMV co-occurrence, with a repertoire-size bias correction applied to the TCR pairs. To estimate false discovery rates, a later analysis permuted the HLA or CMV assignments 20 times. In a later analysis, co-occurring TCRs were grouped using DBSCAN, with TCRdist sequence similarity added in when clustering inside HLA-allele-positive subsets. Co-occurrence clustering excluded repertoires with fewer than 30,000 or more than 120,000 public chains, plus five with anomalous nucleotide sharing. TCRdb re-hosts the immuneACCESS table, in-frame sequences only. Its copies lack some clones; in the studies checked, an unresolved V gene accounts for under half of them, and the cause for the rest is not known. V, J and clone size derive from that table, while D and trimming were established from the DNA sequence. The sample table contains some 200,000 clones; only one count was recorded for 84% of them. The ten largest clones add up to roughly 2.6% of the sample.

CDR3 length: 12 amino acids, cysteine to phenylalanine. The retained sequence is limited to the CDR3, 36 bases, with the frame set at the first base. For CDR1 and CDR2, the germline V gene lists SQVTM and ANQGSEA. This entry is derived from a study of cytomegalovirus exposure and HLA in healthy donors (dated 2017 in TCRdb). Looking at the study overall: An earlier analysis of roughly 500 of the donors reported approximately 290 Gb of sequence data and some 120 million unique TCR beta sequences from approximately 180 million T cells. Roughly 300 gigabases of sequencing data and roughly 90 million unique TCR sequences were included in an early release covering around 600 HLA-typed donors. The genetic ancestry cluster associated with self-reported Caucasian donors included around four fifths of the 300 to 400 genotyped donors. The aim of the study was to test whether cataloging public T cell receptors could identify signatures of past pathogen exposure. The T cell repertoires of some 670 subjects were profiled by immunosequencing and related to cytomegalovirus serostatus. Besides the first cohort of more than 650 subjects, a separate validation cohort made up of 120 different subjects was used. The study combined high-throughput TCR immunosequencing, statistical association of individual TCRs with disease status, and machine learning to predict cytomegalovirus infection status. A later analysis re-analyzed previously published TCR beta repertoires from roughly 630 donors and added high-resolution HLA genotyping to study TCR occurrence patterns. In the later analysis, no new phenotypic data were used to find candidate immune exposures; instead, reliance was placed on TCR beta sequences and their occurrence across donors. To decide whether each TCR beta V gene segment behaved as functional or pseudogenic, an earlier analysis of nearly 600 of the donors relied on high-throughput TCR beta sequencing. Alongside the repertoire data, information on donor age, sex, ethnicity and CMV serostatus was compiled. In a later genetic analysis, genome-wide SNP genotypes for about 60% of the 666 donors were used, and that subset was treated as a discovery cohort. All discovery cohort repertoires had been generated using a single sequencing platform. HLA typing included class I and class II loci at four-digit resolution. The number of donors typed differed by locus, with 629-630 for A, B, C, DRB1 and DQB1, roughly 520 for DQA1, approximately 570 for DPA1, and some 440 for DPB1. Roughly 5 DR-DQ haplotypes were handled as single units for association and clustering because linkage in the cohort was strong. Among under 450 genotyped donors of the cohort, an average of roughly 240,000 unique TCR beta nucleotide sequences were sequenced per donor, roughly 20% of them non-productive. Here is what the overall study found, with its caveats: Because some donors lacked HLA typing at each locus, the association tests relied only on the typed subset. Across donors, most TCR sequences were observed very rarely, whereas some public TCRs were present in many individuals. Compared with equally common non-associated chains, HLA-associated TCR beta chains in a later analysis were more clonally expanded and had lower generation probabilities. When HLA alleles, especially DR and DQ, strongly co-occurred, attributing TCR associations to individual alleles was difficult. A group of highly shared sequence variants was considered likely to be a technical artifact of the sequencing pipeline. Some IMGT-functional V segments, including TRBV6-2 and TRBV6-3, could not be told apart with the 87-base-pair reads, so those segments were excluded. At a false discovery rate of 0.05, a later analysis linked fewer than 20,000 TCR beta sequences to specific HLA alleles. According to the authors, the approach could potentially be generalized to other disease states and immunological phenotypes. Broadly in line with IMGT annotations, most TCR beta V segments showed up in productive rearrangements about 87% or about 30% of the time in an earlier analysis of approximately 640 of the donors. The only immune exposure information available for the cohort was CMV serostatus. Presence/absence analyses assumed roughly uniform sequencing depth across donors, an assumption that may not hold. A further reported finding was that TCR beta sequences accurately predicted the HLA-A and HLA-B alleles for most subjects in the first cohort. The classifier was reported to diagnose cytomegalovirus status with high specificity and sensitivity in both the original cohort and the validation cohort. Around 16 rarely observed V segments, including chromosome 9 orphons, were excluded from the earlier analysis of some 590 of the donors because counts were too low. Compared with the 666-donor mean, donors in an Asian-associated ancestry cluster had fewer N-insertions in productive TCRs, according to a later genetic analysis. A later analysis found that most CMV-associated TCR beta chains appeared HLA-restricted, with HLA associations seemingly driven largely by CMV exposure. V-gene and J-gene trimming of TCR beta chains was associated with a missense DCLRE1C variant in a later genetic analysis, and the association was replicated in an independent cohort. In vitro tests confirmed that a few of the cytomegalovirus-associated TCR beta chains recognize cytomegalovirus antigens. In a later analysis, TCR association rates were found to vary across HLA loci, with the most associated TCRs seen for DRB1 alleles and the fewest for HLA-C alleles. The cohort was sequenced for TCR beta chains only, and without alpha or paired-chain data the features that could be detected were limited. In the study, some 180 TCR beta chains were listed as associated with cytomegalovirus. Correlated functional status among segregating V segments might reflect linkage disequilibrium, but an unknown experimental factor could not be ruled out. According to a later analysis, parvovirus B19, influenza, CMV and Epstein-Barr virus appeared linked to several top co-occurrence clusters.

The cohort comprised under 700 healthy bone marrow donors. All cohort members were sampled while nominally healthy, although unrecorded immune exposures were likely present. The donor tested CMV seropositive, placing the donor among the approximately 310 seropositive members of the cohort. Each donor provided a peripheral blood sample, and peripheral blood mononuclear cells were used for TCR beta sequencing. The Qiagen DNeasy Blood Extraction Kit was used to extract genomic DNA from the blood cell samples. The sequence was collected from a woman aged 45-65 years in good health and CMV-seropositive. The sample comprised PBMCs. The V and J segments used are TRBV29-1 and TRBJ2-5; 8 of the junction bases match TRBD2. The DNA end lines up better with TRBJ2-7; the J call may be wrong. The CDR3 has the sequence CSGKRGTSEQYF. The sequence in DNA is TGCAGCGGGAAGCGGGGGACGAGCGAGCAGTACTTC.